The 23 T cell receptor beta chains reported below all come from one sample, sequenced in a study of chemoradiotherapy in HPV16-positive cancers. TCRdb's table, derived via immunoSEQ multiplex PCR, lists solely in-frame clones and lacks some. The sample has 14,000 or so clones; 65% to 80% are singletons. The sample was acquired from a patient who underwent chemoradiotherapy. These TCRs come from a human donor with HPV-associated anogenital cancer.

The V call is TRBV6-1, the J call TRBJ2-2; unclear D gene. The V end lost 8 bases, the J end lost 5 bases, and 15 bases lay between the germline ends. CDR1 MNHNS and CDR2 SASEGT come from the germline V gene. The CDR3 covers 14 residues. CDR3 loop: CASSSFGETGELFF. CDR3 sequence (DNA): TGTGCCAGCTCCTCGTTTGGGGAAACCGGGGAGCTGTTTTTT.

This chain uses TRBV6-6 with TRBJ1-1, with 8 bases that match TRBD1. Germline V gives CDR1 MNHNY, CDR2 SVGAGI (reference sequence). V lost 4 bases to trimming and J lost 5 bases; unmatched junction nucleotides: 6. There are 14 residues in the CDR3. The CDR3 sequence is CASSFTGGRTEAFF. The CDR3 nucleotides are TGTGCCAGCAGTTTCACAGGGGGAAGGACTGAAGCTTTCTTT.

This chain joins TRBV9 and TRBJ2-7; TRBD2 might be the D (6 bases). V gave up 0 bases and J gave up 3 bases, with 13 bases separating them. This CDR3 is built from 15 residues. CDR1 is SGDLS and CDR2 is YYNGEE in the germline V gene. The CDR3 nucleotides read TGTGCCAGCAGCGTAGCTCCTTCGGAGGGCTACGAGCAGTACTTC. Its translation is CASSVAPSEGYEQYF.

V and J are TRBV5-1 and TRBJ1-1, with 12 nucleotides matching TRBD1. There are 16 residues in the CDR3. The V gene end was trimmed by 7 bases and the J gene end by 4 bases; junction bases not matched to a gene: 11. Germline CDR1 and CDR2: SGHRS and YFSETQ. The CDR3 region is CASYVGTGGFGTEAFF. CDR3 nucleotide sequence: TGCGCCAGCTACGTTGGGACAGGGGGCTTCGGCACTGAAGCTTTCTTT.

A single count supports this clone. The V and J genes are TRBV27 and TRBJ2-7, with 8 bases identical to TRBD2. Germline-derived CDR1 and CDR2 are MNHEY and SMNVEV (reference sequence). Losses at the gene ends were 4 bases for V and 3 bases for J; bases not matched to a gene: 8. This CDR3 region has 15 residues. In nucleotides, the CDR3 is TGTGCCAGCAGTTCTTCACTAGCGGAACACTACGAGCAGTACTTC. Translation: CASSSSLAEHYEQYF.

In the case of this clone: A junction end diverges from the germline sequence, so it may reflect a read error. CDR3 loop: CSGETGGTEAFF. The CDR3 coding sequence is TGCAGCGGTGAAACAGGGGGCACTGAAGCTTTCTTT. The chain links TRBV29-1 to TRBJ1-1; 8 bases line up with TRBD1. The CDR3 length is 12 residues. CDR1 and CDR2 (germline): SQVTM, ANQGSEA.

The chain uses TRBV27 and TRBJ2-2, with D possibly being TRBD1 or TRBD2 (5 bases each). CDR1 and CDR2 (germline): MNHEY, SMNVEV (reference sequence). Between the trimmed V and J ends, which lost 6 bases and 6 bases, there was a span of 14 bases. The length of the CDR3 is 14 residues. The CDR3 here is CASRLGTGAGELFF. The CDR3 DNA follows: TGTGCCAGCAGACTAGGGACCGGGGCCGGGGAGCTGTTTTTT.

The rearrangement links TRBV14 to TRBJ2-1; 7 bases are shared with TRBD2. Germline V lookup: CDR1 SGHDN, CDR2 FVKESK. The CDR3 consists of 17 residues. The V and J ends lost 2 bases and 7 bases, in that order; junction bases with no gene match: 14. The CDR3 nucleotides read TGTGCCAGCAGCCAATATCTAGCGGTGCGCACCTCGAATGAGCAGTTCTTC. It is translated as CASSQYLAVRTSNEQFF.

The sample holds a few counts of this clone. DNA for the CDR3: TGTGCCAGCTCACCACAGGACAGGGTATCGGGTAGAGCTTTCTTT. Translating gives CASSPQDRVSGRAFF. The chain employs TRBV18 and TRBJ1-1; 8 bases line up with TRBD1. Germline-derived CDR1 and CDR2 are KGHSH and LQKENI. The V segment lost 1 base and the J segment 10 bases; nucleotides outside the gene matches: 11. This CDR3 spans 15 amino acids.

The chain is built from TRBV7-9 and TRBJ1-1, with D perhaps matching TRBD1 (6 bases). CDR1 SEHNR and CDR2 FQNEAQ come from the germline V gene (reference sequence). CDR3 length: 15 residues. Trimming took off 1 base at V and 3 bases at J, with 12 bases between the two ends. The CDR3 spells CASSLGGNRDTEAFF. The CDR3 region has the DNA TGTGCCAGCAGCTTAGGTGGGAACAGGGACACTGAAGCTTTCTTT.

This chain connects TRBV7-9 to TRBJ2-7, with 10 bases aligning to TRBD2. Germline CDR1 SEHNR, CDR2 FQNEAQ (reference sequence). This CDR3 is 17 amino acids long. V shed 5 bases, J shed 0 bases, and the junction held 10 bases outside the gene matches. The CDR3 here is CASSTTSGPKLSYEQYF. As DNA, the CDR3 is TGTGCCAGCAGCACGACTAGCGGGCCCAAACTCTCCTACGAGCAGTACTTC.

The CDR3 DNA reads as TGTGCCACCAGCAGGCTTGAAAAAGGCAATCAGCCCCAGCATTTT. This gives the protein CATSRLEKGNQPQHF. The chain has TRBV15 and TRBJ1-5; no reliable D call. Germline V gene data show CDR1 as LNHNV and CDR2 as YYDKDF (reference sequence). Trimming pared 3 bases from V and 2 bases from J, leaving 11 bases between. The CDR3 length is 15 residues.

This chain uses TRBV6-1 with TRBJ2-7, with D perhaps TRBD1 (6 bases). Trimming left V 4 bases short and J 3 bases short, with 25 bases between. Germline CDR1 reads MNHNS; CDR2 reads SASEGT. The CDR3 is 18 residues long. The CDR3 reads CASSAGARRAGQRYEQYF. For the CDR3, the DNA is TGTGCCAGCAGTGCAGGGGCAAGACGGGCGGGCCAACGCTACGAGCAGTACTTC.

This rearrangement joins TRBV11-3 to TRBJ2-7; D assignment may be TRBD1 or TRBD2 (5 bases each). This CDR3 has 14 residues. Trimming shortened V by 2 bases and J by 3 bases, and 11 bases separated the two germline ends. The germline CDR1 and CDR2 sequences are SGHNT and YENEEA. Here the CDR3 reads CASSLRVGGYEQYF. The DNA for the CDR3 is TGTGCCAGCAGCTTACGGGTTGGGGGCTACGAGCAGTACTTC.

The chain is built from TRBV10-1 and TRBJ2-3, with D tentatively TRBD1 or TRBD2 (5 bases each). V was pared by 3 bases and J by 3 bases, with 10 bases between. The germline gives CDR1 WNHNN, CDR2 SYGVQD (reference sequence). The CDR3 spans 14 residues. CDR3 sequence reads: CASSDQGGTDTQYF. CDR3 nucleotides: TGCGCCAGCAGTGACCAGGGCGGGACAGATACGCAGTATTTT.

This clone has more than one count but fewer than ten. The V and J genes are TRBV5-6 and TRBJ2-3; 11 positions match TRBD2. This CDR3 has 15 amino acids. The V gene's germline CDR1 is SGHDT and CDR2 YYEEEE. After removal of 5 bases from V and 5 bases from J, the junction contained 7 bases not matched to a gene. The CDR3 reads CASSYSGRAVDTQYF. The CDR3 DNA follows: TGTGCCAGCAGTTATAGCGGGAGGGCCGTAGATACGCAGTATTTT. The full variable domain, its missing parts supplied by reference TRBV5-6 and TRBJ2-3, is DAGVTQSPTHLIKTRGQQVTLRCSPKSGHDTVSWYQQALGQGPQFIFQYYEEEERQRGNFPDRFSGHQFPNYSSELNVNALLLGDSALYLCASSYSGRAVDTQYFGPGTRLTVL.

The genes are TRBV15 and TRBJ2-7; D call uncertain. This CDR3 contains 14 residues. V was cut by 6 bases and J by 2 bases, with 14 bases left in between. The germline V gene encodes CDR1 LNHNV and CDR2 YYDKDF (reference sequence). Written as DNA, the CDR3 is TGTGCCACCAGTCAGACCCGGGCCACCTACGAGCAGTACTTC. Amino acid sequence: CATSQTRATYEQYF. Filled out from reference TRBV15 and TRBJ2-7, the complete variable domain reads DAMVIQNPRYQVTQFGKPVTLSCSQTLNHNVMYWYQQKSSQAPKLLFHYYDKDFNNEADTPDNFQSRRPNTSFCFLDIRSPGLGDTAMYLCATSQTRATYEQYFGPGTRLTVT.

The chain is built from TRBV30 and TRBJ2-7; D may be TRBD2 (6 bases). The length of the CDR3 is 14 residues. CDR1 GTSNPN and CDR2 SVGIG come from the germline V gene (reference sequence). V lost 0 bases and J 5 bases, leaving 14 bases between the germline ends. The CDR3, as DNA: TGTGCCTGGAGTGTACAGTCCGGGGGTCACGAGCAGTACTTC. Translation gives CAWSVQSGGHEQYF.

This clone was recorded once. This rearrangement joins TRBV5-1 to TRBJ1-1; D possibly corresponds to TRBD1 (5 bases). Per germline, CDR1 SGHRS and CDR2 YFSETQ. Trimming stripped 4 bases from V and 1 base from J, with 8 bases between. CDR3 length: 13 amino acids. Here the CDR3 DNA reads TGCGCCAGCAGCGGTGACAGGAACACTGAAGCTTTCTTT. Its translation: CASSGDRNTEAFF.

The chain joins TRBV7-3 to TRBJ2-1; TRBD1 aligns across 9 bases. Germline CDR1 SGHTA, CDR2 FQGTGA. The V and J ends lost 4 bases and 6 bases, in that order; junction bases with no gene match: 1. The CDR3 is 13 amino acids. The CDR3 nucleotides are TGTGCCAGCAGCTCGGGACAGGGCAATGAGCAGTTCTTC. It encodes CASSSGQGNEQFF. Full variable domain (missing parts from reference TRBV7-3 and TRBJ2-1): GAGVSQTPSNKVTEKGKYVELRCDPISGHTALYWYRQSLGQGPEFLIYFQGTGAADDSGLPNDRFFAVRPEGSVSTLKIQRTERGDSAVYLCASSSGQGNEQFFGPGTRLTVL.

This clone was found a few times. The rearrangement joins TRBV11-2 to TRBJ1-1; no firm D call. This CDR3 has 11 residues. The ends were cut back, 3 bases at V and 7 bases at J, with 6 bases in the middle. CDR1 SGHAT and CDR2 FQNNGV come from the germline V gene. DNA for the CDR3: TGTGCCAGCAGCTTCCGGAGTGAAGCTTTCTTT. Protein sequence: CASSFRSEAFF.

The rearrangement links TRBV5-1 to TRBJ2-5, with 7 bases aligning to TRBD2. The DNA end favors TRBJ2-7, so the J call may be wrong. CDR1 and CDR2 (germline): SGHRS, YFSETQ. The CDR3 runs 16 residues. The CDR3 region has the DNA TGCGCCAGCAGCCCGCTTGGGGGAGGGTTCTCCTACGAGCAGTACTTC. This sequence encodes CASSPLGGGFSYEQYF.

This chain links TRBV19 with TRBJ2-1, with 13 bases identical to TRBD2. The CDR3 extends over 15 amino acids. The V gene's germline CDR1 is LNHDA and CDR2 SQIVND (reference sequence). V dropped 3 bases and J dropped 12; count of bases not matched to a gene: 8. CDR3 nucleotides: TGTGCCAGTAGTATTCAGGGACTAGCGGGAATGGCGCAGTTCTTC. Translation gives CASSIQGLAGMAQFF.